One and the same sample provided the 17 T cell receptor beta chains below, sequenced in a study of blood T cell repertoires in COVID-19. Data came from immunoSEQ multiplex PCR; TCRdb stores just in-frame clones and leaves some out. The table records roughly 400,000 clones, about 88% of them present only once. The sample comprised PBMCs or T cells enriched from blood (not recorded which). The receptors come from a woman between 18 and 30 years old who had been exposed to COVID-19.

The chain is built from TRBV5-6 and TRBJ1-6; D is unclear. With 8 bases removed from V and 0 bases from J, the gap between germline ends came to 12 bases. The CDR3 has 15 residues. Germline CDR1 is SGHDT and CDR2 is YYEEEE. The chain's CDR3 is CASSPTGSYNSPLHF. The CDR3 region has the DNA TGTGCCAGTAGCCCCACGGGCTCCTATAATTCACCCCTCCACTTT.

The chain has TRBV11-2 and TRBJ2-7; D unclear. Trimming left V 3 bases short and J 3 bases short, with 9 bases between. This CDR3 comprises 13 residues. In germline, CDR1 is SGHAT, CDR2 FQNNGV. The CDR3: CASSFSLNYEQYF. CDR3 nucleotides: TGTGCCAGCAGCTTTAGTCTGAACTACGAGCAGTACTTC.

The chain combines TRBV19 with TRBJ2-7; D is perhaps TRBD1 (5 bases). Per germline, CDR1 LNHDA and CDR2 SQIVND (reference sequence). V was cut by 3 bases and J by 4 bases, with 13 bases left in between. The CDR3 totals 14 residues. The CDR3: CASSISWGEYEQYF. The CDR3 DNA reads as TGTGCCAGTAGTATCTCTTGGGGCGAATACGAGCAGTACTTC.

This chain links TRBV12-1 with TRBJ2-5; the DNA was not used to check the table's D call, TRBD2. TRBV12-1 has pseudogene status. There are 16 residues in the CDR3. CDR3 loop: CASSFPPPAGGETQYF. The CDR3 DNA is TGTGCCAGCAGCTTTCCGCCCCCGGCGGGAGGGGAGACCCAGTACTTC.

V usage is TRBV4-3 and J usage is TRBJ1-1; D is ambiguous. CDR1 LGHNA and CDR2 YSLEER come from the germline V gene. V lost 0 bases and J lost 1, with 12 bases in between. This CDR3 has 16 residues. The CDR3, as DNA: TGCGCCAGCAGCCAAGATCTGAGGGCCGGGAACACTGAAGCTTTCTTT. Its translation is CASSQDLRAGNTEAFF.

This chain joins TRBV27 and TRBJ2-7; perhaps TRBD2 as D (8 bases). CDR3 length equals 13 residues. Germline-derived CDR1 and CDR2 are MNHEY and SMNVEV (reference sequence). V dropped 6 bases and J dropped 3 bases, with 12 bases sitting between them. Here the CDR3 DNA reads TGTGCCAGCAGACAGGGGACTAGCTACGAGCAGTACTTC. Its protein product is CASRQGTSYEQYF.

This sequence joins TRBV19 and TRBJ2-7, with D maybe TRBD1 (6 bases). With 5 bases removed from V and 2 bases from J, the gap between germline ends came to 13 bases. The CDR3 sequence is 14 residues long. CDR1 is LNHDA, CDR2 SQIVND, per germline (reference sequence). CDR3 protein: CASSWTAEAYEQYF. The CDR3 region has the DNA TGTGCCAGTAGTTGGACAGCTGAAGCCTACGAGCAGTACTTC.

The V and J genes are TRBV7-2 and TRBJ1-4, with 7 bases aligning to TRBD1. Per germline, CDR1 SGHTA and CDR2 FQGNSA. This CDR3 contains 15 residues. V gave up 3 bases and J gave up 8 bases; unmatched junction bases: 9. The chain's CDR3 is CASSFLGGVEEKLFF. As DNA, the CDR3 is TGTGCCAGCAGCTTTTTAGGGGGCGTAGAGGAAAAACTGTTTTTT.

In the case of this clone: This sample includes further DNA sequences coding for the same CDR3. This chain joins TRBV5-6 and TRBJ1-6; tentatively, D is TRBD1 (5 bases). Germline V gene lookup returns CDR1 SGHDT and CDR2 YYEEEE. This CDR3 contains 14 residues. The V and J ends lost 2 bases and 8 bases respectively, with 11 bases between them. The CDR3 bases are TGTGCCAGCAGCTTTGGCAGGGCAGATTCACCCCTCCACTTT. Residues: CASSFGRADSPLHF.

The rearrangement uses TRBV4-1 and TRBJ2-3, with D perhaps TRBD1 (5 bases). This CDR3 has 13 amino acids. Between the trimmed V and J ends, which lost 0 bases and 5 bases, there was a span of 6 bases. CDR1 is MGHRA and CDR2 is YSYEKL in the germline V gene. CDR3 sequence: CASSQEGVDTQYF. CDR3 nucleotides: TGCGCCAGCAGCCAAGAAGGGGTAGATACGCAGTATTTT.

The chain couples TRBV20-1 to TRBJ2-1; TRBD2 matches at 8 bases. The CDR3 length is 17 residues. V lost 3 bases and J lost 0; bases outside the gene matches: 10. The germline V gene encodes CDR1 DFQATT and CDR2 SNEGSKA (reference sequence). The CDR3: CSASEKVSGSSYNEQFF. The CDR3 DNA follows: TGCAGTGCTAGTGAGAAAGTGAGCGGGAGCTCCTACAATGAGCAGTTCTTC.

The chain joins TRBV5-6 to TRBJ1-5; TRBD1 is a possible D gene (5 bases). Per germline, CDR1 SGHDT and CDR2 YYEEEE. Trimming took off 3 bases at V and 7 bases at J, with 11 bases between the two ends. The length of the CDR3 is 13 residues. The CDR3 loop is CASSYSGGQPQHF. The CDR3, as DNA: TGTGCCAGCAGCTACTCGGGGGGACAGCCCCAGCATTTT.

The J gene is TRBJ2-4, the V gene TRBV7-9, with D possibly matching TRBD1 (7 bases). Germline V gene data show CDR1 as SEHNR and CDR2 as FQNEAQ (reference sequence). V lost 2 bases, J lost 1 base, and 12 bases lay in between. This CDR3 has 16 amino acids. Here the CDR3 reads CASSLSPGGAKNIQYF. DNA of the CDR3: TGTGCCAGCAGCTTATCCCCAGGGGGGGCCAAAAACATTCAGTACTTC.

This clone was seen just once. CDR3 bases: TGTGCCAGCAGTTTATCGGCTAGCGCACACTACGAGCAGTACTTC. It yields the protein CASSLSASAHYEQYF. The V and J genes are TRBV27 and TRBJ2-7; D perhaps matches TRBD2 (6 bases). V lost 0 bases, J lost 3 bases, and 12 bases lay in between. Germline V CDR1 and CDR2: MNHEY, SMNVEV (reference sequence). The length of the CDR3 is 15 residues.

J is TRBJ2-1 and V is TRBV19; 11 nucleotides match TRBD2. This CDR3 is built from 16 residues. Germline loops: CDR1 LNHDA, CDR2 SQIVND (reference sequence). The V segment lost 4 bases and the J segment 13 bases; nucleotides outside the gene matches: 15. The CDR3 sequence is CASSTKLAGASTFQFF. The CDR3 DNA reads TGTGCCAGTAGTACGAAACTAGCGGGAGCATCAACCTTTCAGTTCTTC.

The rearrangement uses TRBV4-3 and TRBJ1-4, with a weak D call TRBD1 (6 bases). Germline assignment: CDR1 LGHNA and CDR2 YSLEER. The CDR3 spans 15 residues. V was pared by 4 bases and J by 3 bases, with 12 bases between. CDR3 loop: CASSPTGTPNEKLFF. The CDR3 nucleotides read TGCGCCAGCAGCCCGACAGGAACACCTAATGAAAAACTGTTTTTT.

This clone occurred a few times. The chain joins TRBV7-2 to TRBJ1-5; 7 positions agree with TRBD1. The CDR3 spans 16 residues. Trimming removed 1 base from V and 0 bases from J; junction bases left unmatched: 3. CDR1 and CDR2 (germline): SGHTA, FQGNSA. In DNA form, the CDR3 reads TGTGCCAGCAGCTTAGGGGACAGCTATAGCAATCAGCCCCAGCATTTT. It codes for CASSLGDSYSNQPQHF.